This TCR beta chain was documented in a study of T cells in Graves' hyperthyroidism and ophthalmopathy. Study results and limitations: From stable hyperthyroidism, ophthalmopathy was set apart by a 13 V-J model. Ophthalmopathy, which appeared later, was predicted by the model a median 6.5 months before onset. Most clonotypes that expanded in the thyroid above 0.001 also showed up in blood.

With regard to this clonotype: The antigen is undetermined.

Looked up from germline, CDR1 is MNHEY and CDR2 is SVGEGT. The CDR3 has 15 residues. V was cut by 6 bases and J by 2 bases, with 15 bases left in between. Amplification of TCR beta CDR3 regions used RNA as the template. HTBI primers were the set used in a first-round RT-PCR of the TCR CDR3. TCRdb re-called the multiplex PCR reads with MiXCR, one entry per CDR3 protein. The sample yields 300,000 to 500,000 distinct CDR3 sequences, 14% to 15% seen once. The clonotype comes from a woman aged 30 to 39 with Graves' hyperthyroidism. The gene calls are TRBV6-2 or TRBV6-3 and TRBJ2-3; D might be TRBD1 (5 bases). Material: blood. In DNA, the CDR3 is TGTGCCAGCAGCCCCAGGGAATATTACACAGATACGCAGTATTTT. Its protein is CASSPREYYTDTQYF.